This TCR beta chain was sequenced in a study of shared clonotypes between healthy human individuals. The wider study: The cohort comprised a couple of women and a few men. Their ages spanned 18 to 49 years. Per donor, three plates held CD4 naive cells, three held CD4 memory, two held CD8 naive and one held CD8 memory.

Clones were sequenced by immunoSEQ multiplex PCR, and TCRdb holds only the in-frame ones, with some missing. The sample holds about 2.3 million clones; 90% to 95% are singletons and the top ten take 0.35% to 0.5%. Regarding the study as a whole: A reduction in generation probabilities was seen for non-shared clonotypes relative to those shared by all four donors.

The CDR3 extends over 15 amino acids. The germline CDR1 and CDR2 sequences are SGHRS and YFSETQ. The V segment lost 5 bases and the J segment 3 bases; nucleotides outside the gene matches: 7. As for this clone: The target antigen is unknown.

The chain is built from TRBV5-1 and TRBJ2-1; 8 bases line up with TRBD2. This TCR was sampled from a man aged 18 to 30 in good health. Some clones in this sample may be carry-over from other donors' samples. Sequences were obtained from naive CD4+ T cells from PBMCs. Subset specified: CD45RA+ positively selected. The CDR3 bases are TGCGCCAGCAGACCAGCGGGAGTGCTCTACAATGAGCAGTTCTTC. The encoded protein is CASRPAGVLYNEQFF. The full variable domain, rest sourced from reference TRBV5-1 and TRBJ2-1, is KAGVTQTPRYLIKTRGQQVTLSCSPISGHRSVSWYQQTPGQGLQFLFEYFSETQRNKGNFPGRFSGRQFSNSRSEMNVSTLELGDSALYLCASRPAGVLYNEQFFGPGTRLTVL.